This T cell receptor (beta chain) was documented in a study of blood T cell repertoires in COVID-19. Germline CDR1 and CDR2: KGHSH and LQKENI. The CDR3 sequence is 20 residues long. V shed 0 bases and J 0 bases; nucleotides not matched to a gene: 11. Only in-frame clones appear in the TCRdb table, and some are missing; sequencing was by immunoSEQ multiplex PCR. The sample lists about 98,000 clones, 65% to 90% occurring once. This clonotype originated in a man aged 65 to 79 with active or convalescent COVID-19. The sample comprised peripheral blood. The J gene is TRBJ2-6, the V gene TRBV18, with 7 bases aligning to TRBD1. Here the CDR3 DNA reads TGTGCCAGCTCACCACCGGGACAGTTCTTTACCTTCTCTGGGGCCAACGTCCTGACTTTC. Protein sequence: CASSPPGQFFTFSGANVLTF.